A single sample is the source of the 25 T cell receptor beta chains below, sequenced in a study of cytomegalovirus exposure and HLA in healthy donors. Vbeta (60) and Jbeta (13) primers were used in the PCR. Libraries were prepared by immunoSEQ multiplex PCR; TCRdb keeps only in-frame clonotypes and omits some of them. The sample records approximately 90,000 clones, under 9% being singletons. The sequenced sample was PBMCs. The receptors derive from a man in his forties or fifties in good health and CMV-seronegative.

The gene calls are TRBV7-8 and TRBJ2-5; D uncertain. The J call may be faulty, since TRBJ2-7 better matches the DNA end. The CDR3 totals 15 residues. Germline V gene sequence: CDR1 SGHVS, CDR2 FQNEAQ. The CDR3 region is CASSLVETTAYEQYF. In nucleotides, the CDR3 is TGTGCCAGCAGCTTAGTAGAGACAACAGCTTACGAGCAGTACTTC.

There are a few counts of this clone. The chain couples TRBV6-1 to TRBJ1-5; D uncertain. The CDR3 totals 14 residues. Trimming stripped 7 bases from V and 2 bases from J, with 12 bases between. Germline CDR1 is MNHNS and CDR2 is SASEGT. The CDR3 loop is CASIRAGGNQPQHF. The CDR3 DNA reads TGTGCCAGCATAAGGGCCGGGGGCAATCAGCCCCAGCATTTT.

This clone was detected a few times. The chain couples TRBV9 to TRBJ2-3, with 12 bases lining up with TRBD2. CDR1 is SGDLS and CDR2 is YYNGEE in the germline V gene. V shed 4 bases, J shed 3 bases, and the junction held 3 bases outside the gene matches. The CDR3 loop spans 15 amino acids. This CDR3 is CASSPLAGGTDTQYF. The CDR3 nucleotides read TGTGCCAGCAGCCCTCTAGCGGGAGGGACAGATACGCAGTATTTT.

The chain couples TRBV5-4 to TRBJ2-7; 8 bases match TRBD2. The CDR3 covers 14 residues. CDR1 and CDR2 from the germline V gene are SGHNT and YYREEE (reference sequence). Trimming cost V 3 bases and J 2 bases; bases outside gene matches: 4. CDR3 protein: CASSSHGRAYEQYF. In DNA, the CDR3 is TGTGCCAGCAGCTCCCACGGGAGGGCCTACGAGCAGTACTTC.

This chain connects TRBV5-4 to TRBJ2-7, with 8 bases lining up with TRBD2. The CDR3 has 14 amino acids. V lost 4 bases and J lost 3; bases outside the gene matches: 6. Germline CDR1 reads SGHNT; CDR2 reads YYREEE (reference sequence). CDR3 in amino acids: CASSASAGGYEQYF. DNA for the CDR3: TGTGCCAGCAGCGCTAGTGCGGGGGGCTACGAGCAGTACTTC.

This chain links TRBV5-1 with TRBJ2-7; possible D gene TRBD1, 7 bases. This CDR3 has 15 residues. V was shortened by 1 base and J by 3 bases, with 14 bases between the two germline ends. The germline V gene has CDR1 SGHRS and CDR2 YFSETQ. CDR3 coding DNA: TGCGCCAGCAGCTTGTATCAGGGGGGAAACTACGAGCAGTACTTC. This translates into CASSLYQGGNYEQYF.

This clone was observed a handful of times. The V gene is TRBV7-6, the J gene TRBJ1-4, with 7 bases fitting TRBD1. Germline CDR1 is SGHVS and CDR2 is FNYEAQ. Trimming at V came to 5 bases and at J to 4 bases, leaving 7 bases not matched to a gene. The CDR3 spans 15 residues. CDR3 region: CASSPNRGYNEKLFF. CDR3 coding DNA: TGTGCCAGCAGCCCAAACAGGGGATATAATGAAAAACTGTTTTTT.

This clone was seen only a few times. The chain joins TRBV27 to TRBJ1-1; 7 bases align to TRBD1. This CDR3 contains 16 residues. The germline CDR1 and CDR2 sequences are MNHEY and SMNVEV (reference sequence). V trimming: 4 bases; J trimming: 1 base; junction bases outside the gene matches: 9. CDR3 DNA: TGTGCCAGCAGTTCGATCCCCGGGACAGAGAACACTGAAGCTTTCTTT. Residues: CASSSIPGTENTEAFF.

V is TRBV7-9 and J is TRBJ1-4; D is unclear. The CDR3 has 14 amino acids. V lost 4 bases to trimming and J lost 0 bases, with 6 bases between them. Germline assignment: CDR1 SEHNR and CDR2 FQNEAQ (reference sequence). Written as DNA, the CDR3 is TGTGCCAGCAGCTGGGCCTCAACTAATGAAAAACTGTTTTTT. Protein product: CASSWASTNEKLFF.

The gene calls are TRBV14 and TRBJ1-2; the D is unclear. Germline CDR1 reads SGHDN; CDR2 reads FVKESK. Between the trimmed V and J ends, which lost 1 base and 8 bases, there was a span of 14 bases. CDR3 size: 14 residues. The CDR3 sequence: CASSQAARSGGYTF. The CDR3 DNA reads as TGTGCCAGCAGCCAAGCCGCTCGGTCCGGGGGCTACACCTTC. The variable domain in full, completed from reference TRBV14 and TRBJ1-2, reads EAGVTQFPSHSVIEKGQTVTLRCDPISGHDNLYWYRRVMGKEIKFLLHFVKESKQDESGMPNNRFLAERTGGTYSTLKVQPAELEDSGVYFCASSQAARSGGYTFGSGTRLTVV.

The CDR3 DNA follows: TGTGCCAGCAGCGCCGGCGGGGGCACCAGCTCCTACGAGCAGTACTTC. Translating it yields CASSAGGGTSSYEQYF. V and J are TRBV9 and TRBJ2-7; D might be TRBD2 (7 bases). This CDR3 region has 16 residues. Trimming stripped 3 bases from V and 0 bases from J, with 16 bases between. The V gene's germline CDR1 is SGDLS and CDR2 YYNGEE.

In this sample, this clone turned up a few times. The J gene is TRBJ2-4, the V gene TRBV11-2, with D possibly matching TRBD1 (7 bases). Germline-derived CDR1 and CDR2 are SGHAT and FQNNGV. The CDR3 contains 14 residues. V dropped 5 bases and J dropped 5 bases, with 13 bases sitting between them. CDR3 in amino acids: CASSPGQRENIQYF. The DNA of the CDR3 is TGTGCCAGCAGCCCGGGACAGCGGGAAAACATTCAGTACTTC.

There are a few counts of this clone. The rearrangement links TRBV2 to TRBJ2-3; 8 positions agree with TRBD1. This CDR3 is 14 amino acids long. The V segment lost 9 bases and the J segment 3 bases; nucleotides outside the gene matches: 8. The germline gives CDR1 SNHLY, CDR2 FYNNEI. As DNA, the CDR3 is TGTGCCAGGGACGGACAGGGAGGTACAGATACGCAGTATTTT. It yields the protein CARDGQGGTDTQYF.

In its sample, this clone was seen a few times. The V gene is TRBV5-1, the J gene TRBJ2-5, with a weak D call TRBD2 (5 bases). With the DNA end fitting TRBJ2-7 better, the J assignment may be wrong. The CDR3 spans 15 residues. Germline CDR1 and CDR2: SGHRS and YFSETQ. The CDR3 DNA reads TGCGCCAGCAGCTTGGGGCGGGCTATTGTCGACGAGCAGTACTTC. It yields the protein CASSLGRAIVDEQYF.

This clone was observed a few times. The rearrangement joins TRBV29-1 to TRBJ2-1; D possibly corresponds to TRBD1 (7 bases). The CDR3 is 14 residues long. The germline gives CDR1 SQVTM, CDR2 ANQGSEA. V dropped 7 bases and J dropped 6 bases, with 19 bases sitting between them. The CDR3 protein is CSARTRGDPNEQFF. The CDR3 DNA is TGCAGCGCACGAACCAGGGGGGACCCCAATGAGCAGTTCTTC.

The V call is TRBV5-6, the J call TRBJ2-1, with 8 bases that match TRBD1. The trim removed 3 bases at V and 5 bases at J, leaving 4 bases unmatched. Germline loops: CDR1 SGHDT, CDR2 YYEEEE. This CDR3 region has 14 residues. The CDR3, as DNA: TGTGCCAGCAGCTACAAGGACAGGGACAATGAGCAGTTCTTC. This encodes CASSYKDRDNEQFF.

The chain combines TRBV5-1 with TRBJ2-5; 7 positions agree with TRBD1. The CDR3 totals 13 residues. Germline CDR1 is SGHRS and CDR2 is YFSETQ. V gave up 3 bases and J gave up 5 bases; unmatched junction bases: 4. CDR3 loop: CASSSDRAETQYF. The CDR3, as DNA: TGCGCCAGCAGCTCAGACAGGGCTGAGACCCAGTACTTC.

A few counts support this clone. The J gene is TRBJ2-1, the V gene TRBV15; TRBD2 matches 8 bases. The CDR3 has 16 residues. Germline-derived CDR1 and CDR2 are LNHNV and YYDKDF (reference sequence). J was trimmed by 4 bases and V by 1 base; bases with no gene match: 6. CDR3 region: CATSRGGLEGYNEQFF. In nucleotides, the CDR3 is TGTGCCACCAGCAGAGGGGGACTAGAGGGTTACAATGAGCAGTTCTTC.

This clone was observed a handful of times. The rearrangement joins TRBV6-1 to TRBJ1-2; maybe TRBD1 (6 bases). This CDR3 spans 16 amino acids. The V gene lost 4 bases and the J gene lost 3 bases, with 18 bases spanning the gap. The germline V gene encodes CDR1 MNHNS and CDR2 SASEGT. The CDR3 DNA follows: TGTGCCAGCAGTGTAGACAGGTCCCTTGTGTACTATGGCTACACCTTC. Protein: CASSVDRSLVYYGYTF.

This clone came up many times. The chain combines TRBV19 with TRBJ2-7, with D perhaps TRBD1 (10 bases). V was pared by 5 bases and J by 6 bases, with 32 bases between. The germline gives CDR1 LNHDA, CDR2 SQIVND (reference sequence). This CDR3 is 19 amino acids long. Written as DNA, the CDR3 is TGTGCCAGTAGTCAGACAGGGGGCGCGGGAGCGGGAGGTCTCCGCGAGCAGTACTTC. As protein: CASSQTGGAGAGGLREQYF.

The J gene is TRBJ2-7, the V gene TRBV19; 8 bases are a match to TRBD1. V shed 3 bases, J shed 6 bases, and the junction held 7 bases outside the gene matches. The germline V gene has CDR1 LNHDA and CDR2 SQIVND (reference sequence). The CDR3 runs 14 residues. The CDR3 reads CASSIKSGGGEQYF. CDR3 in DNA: TGTGCCAGTAGTATTAAATCAGGGGGCGGCGAGCAGTACTTC.

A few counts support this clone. The CDR3 spells CASSLRGTSTDTQYF. CDR3 DNA: TGCGCCAGCAGCCTCAGGGGTACTAGCACAGATACGCAGTATTTT. This chain connects TRBV4-1 to TRBJ2-3, with D tentatively TRBD1 (6 bases). Per germline, CDR1 MGHRA and CDR2 YSYEKL. There are 15 residues in the CDR3. Trimming cost V 4 bases and J 0 bases, with 11 bases left between them.

CDR3 in amino acids: CASSKQGTSTDTQYF. The DNA of the CDR3 is TGTGCCAGCAGTAAACAGGGGACGAGCACAGATACGCAGTATTTT. The rearrangement links TRBV6-1 to TRBJ2-3; TRBD1 agrees at 7 bases. Losses at the gene ends were 5 bases for V and 0 bases for J; bases not matched to a gene: 5. CDR1 is MNHNS and CDR2 is SASEGT in the germline V gene. This CDR3 has 15 residues.

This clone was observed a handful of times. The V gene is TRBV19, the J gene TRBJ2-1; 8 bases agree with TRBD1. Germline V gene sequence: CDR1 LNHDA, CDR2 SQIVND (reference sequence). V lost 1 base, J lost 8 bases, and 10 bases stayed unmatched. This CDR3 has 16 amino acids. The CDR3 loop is CASSIVVGQGADEQFF. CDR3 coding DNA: TGTGCCAGTAGTATAGTAGTCGGGCAGGGGGCCGATGAGCAGTTCTTC.

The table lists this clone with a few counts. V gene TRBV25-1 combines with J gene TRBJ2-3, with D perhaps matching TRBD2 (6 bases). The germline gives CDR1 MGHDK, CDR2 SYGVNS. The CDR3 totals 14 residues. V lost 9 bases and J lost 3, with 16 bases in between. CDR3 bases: TGTGCCAGTTCTCCCTTCGGGGGAACAGATACGCAGTATTTT. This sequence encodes CASSPFGGTDTQYF.